These 27 T cell receptor beta chains originate from one sample sequenced in a study of response to subunit inactivated influenza vaccine. TCRdb itself ran the RT-PCR reads through MiXCR, one entry per CDR3 protein. This repertoire shows about 650,000 distinct CDR3 sequences, around 15% found once; its top ten account for approximately 7.6%. The specimen comprised PBMCs from blood, sampled approximately 15 days before vaccination. The receptors here all came from a man aged 50 to 59 who received an inactivated influenza vaccine.

V usage is TRBV6-1 and J usage is TRBJ1-5; 12 positions agree with TRBD1. V lost 6 bases, J lost 5 bases, and 5 bases stayed unmatched. CDR1 and CDR2 (germline): MNHNS, SASEGT. The CDR3 is 15 residues long. CDR3 sequence: CASSLGTGGDQPQHF. In nucleotides, the CDR3 is TGTGCCAGCAGCCTCGGGACAGGGGGCGATCAGCCCCAGCATTTT.

The chain joins TRBV6-1 to TRBJ2-5, with D unresolved. Germline CDR1 reads MNHNS; CDR2 reads SASEGT. V gave up 6 bases and J gave up 4 bases, with 15 bases separating them. The CDR3 totals 14 residues. The CDR3 spells CASSPSLGPETQYF. The CDR3 DNA is TGTGCCAGCAGCCCCTCGCTAGGTCCAGAGACCCAGTACTTC.

Ten or more counts support this clonotype. V and J are TRBV20-1 and TRBJ2-1, with TRBD2 matching 8 bases. This CDR3 region has 15 residues. CDR1 and CDR2 from the germline V gene are DFQATT and SNEGSKA (reference sequence). CDR3 sequence reads: CTGQLGLVSYNEQFF. As DNA, the CDR3 is TGCACCGGCCAGCTGGGACTAGTATCCTACAATGAGCAGTTCTTC.

This clonotype appeared a few times. The gene calls are TRBV7-2 and TRBJ2-5; TRBD1 is a possible D gene (6 bases). From germline, CDR1 is SGHTA and CDR2 FQGNSA. The germline V and J ends were trimmed by 5 bases and 4 bases, with 11 bases remaining between them. There are 13 residues in the CDR3. This CDR3 is CASSRGQRETQYF. The DNA for the CDR3 is TGTGCCAGCAGCCGAGGACAGAGAGAGACCCAGTACTTC.

This clonotype was detected a few times. This sequence joins TRBV7-9 and TRBJ2-1; 9 positions match TRBD2. This CDR3 contains 15 residues. Per the germline V gene, CDR1 is SEHNR and CDR2 is FQNEAQ (reference sequence). The V gene end was trimmed by 3 bases and the J gene end by 6 bases; junction bases not matched to a gene: 6. For the CDR3, the DNA is TGTGCCAGCAGCTTTTCCGGACTAGCGTTCAATGAGCAGTTCTTC. This translates into CASSFSGLAFNEQFF.

The chain carries TRBV6-1 and TRBJ1-2; D is unresolved. With 3 bases removed from V and 14 bases from J, the gap between germline ends came to 10 bases. Germline lookup yields CDR1 MNHNS and CDR2 SASEGT. The CDR3 totals 10 residues. The CDR3 DNA reads TGTGCCAGCAGTGAGGTCAGTTGGACCTTC. Residues: CASSEVSWTF.

The rearrangement joins TRBV20-1 to TRBJ2-3, with D hard to call. The CDR3 runs to 14 residues. Looked up from germline, CDR1 is DFQATT and CDR2 is SNEGSKA (reference sequence). V lost 6 bases and J lost 0, with 13 bases in between. The CDR3 spells CSAPDAESTDTQYF. The CDR3 region has the DNA TGCAGTGCCCCCGATGCGGAAAGCACAGATACGCAGTATTTT.

The chain couples TRBV7-8 to TRBJ2-1; perhaps TRBD1 as D (7 bases). The CDR3 is 14 residues long. Trimming stripped 5 bases from V and 9 bases from J, with 17 bases between. Germline lookup yields CDR1 SGHVS and CDR2 FQNEAQ. The CDR3 loop is CASSLDRVRGEQFF. As DNA, the CDR3 is TGTGCCAGCAGCCTCGACAGGGTGCGGGGTGAGCAGTTCTTC.

In its sample, this clonotype was seen many times. V and J are TRBV4-1 and TRBJ2-7; no definite D call. Germline lookup yields CDR1 MGHRA and CDR2 YSYEKL. The CDR3 contains 13 residues. Trimming left V 6 bases short and J 3 bases short, with 12 bases between. The CDR3 reads CASSQWLLYEQYF. CDR3 sequence (DNA): TGCGCCAGCAGTCAGTGGCTACTCTACGAGCAGTACTTC.

This clonotype was observed a handful of times. The V and J genes are TRBV7-2 and TRBJ2-1; D is possibly TRBD1 or TRBD2 (5 bases each). This CDR3 spans 18 amino acids. Germline V gives CDR1 SGHTA, CDR2 FQGNSA. V was trimmed by 0 bases and J by 1 base, leaving 16 bases between them. The CDR3 loop reads CASSLAPLGRRSYNEQFF. The CDR3 DNA is TGTGCCAGCAGCTTAGCCCCGTTGGGACGGCGGTCCTACAATGAGCAGTTCTTC.

This chain links TRBV27 with TRBJ1-2; unclear D gene. This CDR3 has 14 residues. V was pared by 2 bases and J by 3 bases, with 10 bases between. Germline V gene lookup returns CDR1 MNHEY and CDR2 SMNVEV (reference sequence). The chain's CDR3 is CASSLGPAYYGYTF. CDR3 in DNA: TGTGCCAGCAGTTTAGGGCCAGCATACTATGGCTACACCTTC.

This clonotype came up a few times. This sequence joins TRBV15 and TRBJ2-7; D perhaps matches TRBD1 (6 bases). This CDR3 is 12 amino acids long. The V and J ends lost 0 bases and 9 bases respectively, with 9 bases between them. CDR1 is LNHNV and CDR2 is YYDKDF in the germline V gene (reference sequence). CDR3 nucleotides: TGTGCCACCAGCAGAGATCAGGGGCCGCAGTACTTC. Protein sequence: CATSRDQGPQYF.

V is TRBV6-6 and J is TRBJ2-2; tentative D call: TRBD1 (6 bases). Trimming pared 6 bases from V and 6 bases from J, leaving 11 bases between. Germline CDR1 and CDR2: MNHNY and SVGAGI (reference sequence). The CDR3 spans 13 residues. The CDR3 reads CASRIQGPGELFF. The CDR3 bases are TGTGCCAGCAGGATTCAGGGGCCCGGGGAGCTGTTTTTT.

This clonotype was counted only a few times. The chain uses TRBV15 and TRBJ2-1, with D possibly called TRBD1 or TRBD2 (6 bases each). The CDR3 is 14 residues long. Between the trimmed V and J ends, which lost 3 bases and 15 bases, there was a span of 21 bases. Per the germline V gene, CDR1 is LNHNV and CDR2 is YYDKDF (reference sequence). The chain's CDR3 is CATSSLQGTARRFF. CDR3 nucleotides: TGTGCCACCAGCAGCCTTCAGGGGACTGCCCGAAGGTTCTTC.

This clonotype was counted only a few times. The CDR3 DNA reads as TGTGCCAGCAGCTTAGTCCCCAGCGGGGGGCCCAATTACAATGAGCAGTTCTTC. Translating it yields CASSLVPSGGPNYNEQFF. V and J are TRBV11-2 and TRBJ2-1; 9 nucleotides match TRBD2. Trimming took 1 base from V and 4 from J; bases not matched to a gene: 11. This CDR3 is 18 amino acids long. CDR1 and CDR2 (germline): SGHAT, FQNNGV. Complete variable domain (other parts from reference TRBV11-2 and TRBJ2-1): EAGVAQSPRYKIIEKRQSVAFWCNPISGHATLYWYQQILGQGPKLLIQFQNNGVVDDSQLPKDRFSAERLKGVDSTLKIQPAKLEDSAVYLCASSLVPSGGPNYNEQFFGPGTRLTVL.

The CDR3 coding sequence is TGTGCCAGCAGTTTCTTGTCCGAAGAGACCCAGTACTTC. As protein: CASSFLSEETQYF. The V call is TRBV12-3 or TRBV12-4, the J call TRBJ2-5; D is ambiguous. The V end lost 3 bases, the J end lost 3 bases, and 8 bases lay between the germline ends. This CDR3 spans 13 amino acids.

The chain uses TRBV4-2 and TRBJ2-3; TRBD2 aligns across 10 bases. The CDR3 spans 15 residues. CDR1 and CDR2 (germline): LGHNA, YNFKEQ. V lost 5 bases, J lost 1 base, and 3 bases stayed unmatched. CDR3: CASSYGTSGTDTQYF. The CDR3 DNA is TGTGCCAGCAGCTACGGGACTAGCGGCACAGATACGCAGTATTTT.

This clonotype was detected only a few times. J is TRBJ2-7 and V is TRBV7-2, with 7 bases identical to TRBD2. The V gene's germline CDR1 is SGHTA and CDR2 FQGNSA. The CDR3 has 14 amino acids. V lost 3 bases, J lost 5 bases, and 7 bases stayed unmatched. The chain's CDR3 is CASSFGRAIDEQYF. CDR3 nucleotide sequence: TGTGCCAGCAGCTTTGGGAGGGCCATCGACGAGCAGTACTTC.

This clonotype was observed a handful of times. CDR3: CSARDGSKMNTEAFF. CDR3 DNA sequence: TGCAGTGCTAGAGATGGGAGCAAGATGAACACTGAAGCTTTCTTT. This chain uses TRBV20-1 with TRBJ1-1, with no clear D. The CDR3 has 15 amino acids. Germline loops: CDR1 DFQATT, CDR2 SNEGSKA (reference sequence). V was shortened by 0 bases and J by 0 bases, with 11 bases between the two germline ends.

The table lists this clonotype with a few counts. The genes are TRBV11-1 and TRBJ2-7; no clear D. The ends were cut back, 0 bases at V and 7 bases at J, with 13 bases in the middle. The CDR3 runs 14 residues. In germline, CDR1 is SGHAT, CDR2 FQDESV (reference sequence). As DNA, the CDR3 is TGTGCCAGCAGCTTAGCTCCATGGGATGGGGAGCAGTACTTC. Its translation: CASSLAPWDGEQYF. Full variable domain (rest looked up from reference TRBV11-1 and TRBJ2-7): EAEVAQSPRYKITEKSQAVAFWCDPISGHATLYWYRQILGQGPELLVQFQDESVVDDSQLPKDRFSAERLKGVDSTLKIQPAELGDSAMYLCASSLAPWDGEQYFGPGTRLTVT.

The chain employs TRBV5-6 and TRBJ2-7, with unresolved D. Trimming removed 0 bases at V and 0 bases at J, with 10 bases between. The CDR3 contains 15 residues. The germline gives CDR1 SGHDT, CDR2 YYEEEE. CDR3 coding DNA: TGTGCCAGCAGCTTGGGTCAGGTTGGCTCCTACGAGCAGTACTTC. Its translation is CASSLGQVGSYEQYF.

The chain uses TRBV20-1 and TRBJ2-1, with D unresolved. Germline V gives CDR1 DFQATT, CDR2 SNEGSKA (reference sequence). Trimming removed 3 bases from V and 3 bases from J, with 3 bases in between. The CDR3 is made up of 11 amino acids. DNA for the CDR3: TGCAGTGCTAGTGACTACAATGAGCAGTTCTTC. It codes for CSASDYNEQFF.

The V call is TRBV6-2 or TRBV6-3, the J call TRBJ2-1, with a possible D match to TRBD2 (6 bases). Between the trimmed V and J ends, which lost 6 bases and 0 bases, there was a span of 12 bases. The length of the CDR3 is 15 residues. Germline V gene data show CDR1 as MNHEY and CDR2 as SVGEGT. CDR3 residues: CASRKRAGSYNEQFF. The CDR3 region has the DNA TGTGCCAGCAGAAAGCGGGCGGGCTCCTACAATGAGCAGTTCTTC.

The chain carries TRBV7-6 and TRBJ2-3; 10 bases line up with TRBD2. After removal of 5 bases from V and 1 base from J, the junction contained 6 bases not matched to a gene. Germline loops: CDR1 SGHVS, CDR2 FNYEAQ. The CDR3 covers 16 residues. The CDR3 sequence: CASSKSSGGRTDTQYF. For the CDR3, the DNA is TGTGCCAGCAGCAAATCTAGCGGGGGACGCACAGATACGCAGTATTTT.

This chain joins TRBV7-8 and TRBJ2-4, with 9 bases aligning to TRBD2. There are 16 residues in the CDR3. CDR1 and CDR2 from the germline V gene are SGHVS and FQNEAQ. After removal of 1 base from V and 16 bases from J, the junction contained 17 bases not matched to a gene. In DNA, the CDR3 is TGTGCCAGCAGCTTAGATGGCGGGGGGGCCATGGGTCACTTCTACTTC. It encodes CASSLDGGGAMGHFYF. Full variable domain (remainder filled in from reference TRBV7-8 and TRBJ2-4): GAGVSQSPRYKVAKRGQDVALRCDPISGHVSLFWYQQALGQGPEFLTYFQNEAQLDKSGLPSDRFFAERPEGSVSTLKIQRTQQEDSAVYLCASSLDGGGAMGHFYFGAGTRLSVL.

In its sample, this clonotype was seen many times. V gene TRBV28 combines with J gene TRBJ2-5, with D tentatively TRBD1 (5 bases). V shed 7 bases and J shed 3 bases, with 18 bases lying between them. Germline V gene lookup returns CDR1 MDHEN and CDR2 SYDVKM. There are 15 residues in the CDR3. The CDR3 coding sequence is TGTGCCAGCAATATACGACGGACACCAAAAGAGACCCAGTACTTC. Its protein product is CASNIRRTPKETQYF.

This chain joins TRBV29-1 and TRBJ2-5; D may be TRBD1 (6 bases). The V and J ends lost 6 bases and 1 base respectively, with 15 bases between them. Germline V gene lookup returns CDR1 SQVTM and CDR2 ANQGSEA. The CDR3 totals 14 residues. In nucleotides, the CDR3 is TGCAGCGTCAAGCCGGACAGAAGCCAAGAGACCCAGTACTTC. It translates to CSVKPDRSQETQYF.